These T cell receptor beta chains were read from a single sample in a study of T-cell memory formation after mild COVID-19. TCRdb re-called the 5' RACE reads through MiXCR, storing one row per CDR3 protein. The table lists 550,000 to 700,000 distinct CDR3 sequences, around a sixth of them singletons. The sequencing sample was made of PBMCs or a T cell subset sorted from them (not recorded which). All receptors come from an adult woman who had mild COVID-19 (a few samples of this study predate the infection). Cell type and time point are not known. The CDR3 runs from the conserved cysteine through the conserved F or W. The D gene is left open where the match is weak. Expanded clones are given a class, and other clones once, few, many or no size at all.

CDR3 DNA: TGCAGTGCTAGAGATCCCGGACAGGGGGCTGAAGCTTTCTTT
CDR3 protein: CSARDPGQGAEAFF
D gene: TRBD1
clone size: few
V gene: TRBV20-1
J gene: TRBJ1-1

CDR3 DNA: TGTGCCAGCAGGGTGACTCCCTCCTACAATGAGCAGTTCTTC
CDR3 protein: CASRVTPSYNEQFF
D gene: NA
clone size: NA
V gene: TRBV5-6
J gene: TRBJ2-1

CDR3 DNA: TGTGCCAGCAGCCCCTCTTTGGGGGGTCAAGAGACCCAGTACTTC
CDR3 protein: CASSPSLGGQETQYF
D gene: NA
clone size: few
V gene: TRBV7-3
J gene: TRBJ2-5

CDR3 DNA: TGCAGTGCTTTTTACCAATACACGGATGGCTACACCTTC
CDR3 protein: CSAFYQYTDGYTF
D gene: NA
clone size: NA
V gene: TRBV20-1
J gene: TRBJ1-2

CDR3 DNA: TGCAGTGCTAGAGCTCTGGGTCAGGTGCACGAGCAGTACTTC
CDR3 protein: CSARALGQVHEQYF
D gene: NA
clone size: few
V gene: TRBV20-1
J gene: TRBJ2-7

CDR3 DNA: TGCAGCGTAGCGGATTGGTCCGAGCAGTACTTC
CDR3 protein: CSVADWSEQYF
D gene: NA
clone size: few
V gene: TRBV29-1
J gene: TRBJ2-7

CDR3 DNA: TGTGCCAGCAGCTTAGGTCAGGGGACCTCCTACGAGCAGTACTTC
CDR3 protein: CASSLGQGTSYEQYF
D gene: NA
clone size: many
V gene: TRBV7-8
J gene: TRBJ2-7

CDR3 DNA: TGCGCCAGCAGCTTGCGTGCGGGAGACACCTACGAGCAGTACTTC
CDR3 protein: CASSLRAGDTYEQYF
D gene: TRBD2
clone size: many
V gene: TRBV5-1
J gene: TRBJ2-7

CDR3 DNA: TGTGCCAGCAGCTTAGCGGGGGGGCCGGGCTATGGCTACACCTTC
CDR3 protein: CASSLAGGPGYGYTF
D gene: NA
clone size: many
V gene: TRBV7-2
J gene: TRBJ1-2

CDR3 DNA: TGTGCCAGCAGCTTCCCCTCTAGGGCTAGCACAGATACGCAGTATTTT
CDR3 protein: CASSFPSRASTDTQYF
D gene: NA
clone size: NA
V gene: TRBV13
J gene: TRBJ2-3

CDR3 DNA: TGTGCCAGTAGTAACCCGACAGCCTCCTACGAGCAGTACTTC
CDR3 protein: CASSNPTASYEQYF
D gene: NA
clone size: NA
V gene: TRBV19
J gene: TRBJ2-7

CDR3 DNA: TGTGCCAGCAGCGACCCACAGGGCTACGAGCAGTACTTC
CDR3 protein: CASSDPQGYEQYF
D gene: NA
clone size: NA
V gene: TRBV6-2/TRBV6-3
J gene: TRBJ2-7

CDR3 DNA: TGTGCCAGCAGTTACGGGGGGACAGGGTATCACAATGAGCAGTTCTTC
CDR3 protein: CASSYGGTGYHNEQFF
D gene: TRBD1
clone size: NA
V gene: TRBV6-5
J gene: TRBJ2-1

CDR3 DNA: TGTGCCAGCAGTTACGAGAGGGTCGGGATTTACACTGAAGCTTTCTTT
CDR3 protein: CASSYERVGIYTEAFF
D gene: NA
clone size: few
V gene: TRBV6-5
J gene: TRBJ1-1

CDR3 DNA: TGTGCCAGCAGCGTATCGGTGGGGGGGCCATCAGATACGCAGTATTTT
CDR3 protein: CASSVSVGGPSDTQYF
D gene: NA
clone size: NA
V gene: TRBV9
J gene: TRBJ2-3

CDR3 DNA: TGTGCCAGCAGCCCTGCGGGACAGGGGACCTACGAGCAGTACTTC
CDR3 protein: CASSPAGQGTYEQYF
D gene: TRBD1
clone size: NA
V gene: TRBV7-9
J gene: TRBJ2-7

CDR3 DNA: TGTGCCAGCAGTCCAAGGGCGAGAAATGGCTACACCTTC
CDR3 protein: CASSPRARNGYTF
D gene: NA
clone size: NA
V gene: TRBV12-3/TRBV12-4
J gene: TRBJ1-2

CDR3 DNA: TGCGCCAGCACCGCCTCGGGACCCGGAATGGAAAAACTGTTTTTT
CDR3 protein: CASTASGPGMEKLFF
D gene: NA
clone size: NA
V gene: TRBV5-1
J gene: TRBJ1-4

CDR3 DNA: TGTGCCAGCAGTCCCCGGGAAGGCTCCGAGCAGTACTTC
CDR3 protein: CASSPREGSEQYF
D gene: NA
clone size: many
V gene: TRBV27
J gene: TRBJ2-7

CDR3 DNA: TGTGCCAGCAGCGTCACGTGGGGGAGTGTTTCCGGGGAGACCCAGTACTTC
CDR3 protein: CASSVTWGSVSGETQYF
D gene: NA
clone size: NA
V gene: TRBV7-2
J gene: TRBJ2-5

CDR3 DNA: TGCAGTGCTAGAGAGGGGACAGGATTGAACACCGGGGAGCTGTTTTTT
CDR3 protein: CSAREGTGLNTGELFF
D gene: TRBD1
clone size: few
V gene: TRBV20-1
J gene: TRBJ2-2

CDR3 DNA: TGTGCCAGCAGCGCCGGAGGCGGGGGCTACACCGGGGAGCTGTTTTTT
CDR3 protein: CASSAGGGGYTGELFF
D gene: NA
clone size: few
V gene: TRBV9
J gene: TRBJ2-2

CDR3 DNA: TGTGCCAGCAGCTCGAGCGGGGGTACCTACAATGAGCAGTTCTTC
CDR3 protein: CASSSSGGTYNEQFF
D gene: TRBD2
clone size: many
V gene: TRBV7-8
J gene: TRBJ2-1

CDR3 DNA: TGCAGCGTCCAGGGGTGGCGGGGGTTGGGTTCCGGGGAGCTGTTTTTT
CDR3 protein: CSVQGWRGLGSGELFF
D gene: NA
clone size: NA
V gene: TRBV29-1
J gene: TRBJ2-2

CDR3 DNA: TGCGCCAGCAGCAGGGAGTCGGCCCACACCGGGGAGCTGTTTTTT
CDR3 protein: CASSRESAHTGELFF
D gene: NA
clone size: NA
V gene: TRBV4-3
J gene: TRBJ2-2

CDR3 DNA: TGTGCCACCAGCAGAGATCGCTGGACAGGTAATCAGCCCCAGCATTTT
CDR3 protein: CATSRDRWTGNQPQHF
D gene: TRBD1
clone size: NA
V gene: TRBV15
J gene: TRBJ1-5